This record concerns one TCR beta chain sequence. Assay used: immunoSEQ multiplex PCR; TCRdb lists only in-frame clones, some missing. Of 85,000 to 130,000 clones listed, over 75% are singletons. Blood sampling was done at baseline, cycle 4 day 1, and cycle 7 day 1. This entry belongs to a study of OX40 agonist ivuxolimab in advanced cancers. At the level of the study: Every 2 weeks, patients got intravenous ivuxolimab at one of six dose levels (0.01-10 mg/kg). People in dose escalation had one of these cancers: hepatocellular carcinoma, melanoma, renal cell or head and neck cancer.

The specimen comprised CD4+ or CD8+ T cells sorted from blood, sampled in a trial of the OX40 agonist ivuxolimab. The clonotype comes from an adult with an advanced solid tumor such as melanoma, head and neck, liver or kidney cancer.

CDR3 residues: CASSLGNRAYEQYF. CDR3 coding DNA: TGTGCCAGCAGTCTCGGGAATCGGGCCTACGAGCAGTACTTC. This sequence joins TRBV6-1 and TRBJ2-7, with a weak D call TRBD2 (5 bases). The CDR3 is 14 amino acids. Per the germline V gene, CDR1 is MNHNS and CDR2 is SASEGT. Trimming stripped 5 bases from V and 2 bases from J, with 13 bases between.